A selection of T cell receptor beta chains follows, all from one sample in a study of cytomegalovirus exposure and HLA in healthy donors. The repertoire was sequenced with immunoSEQ multiplex PCR; TCRdb's copy has only in-frame clones and lacks some. This sample has 250,000 or so clones, with approximately 84% found just once. The source material was PBMCs. These receptors came from a man younger than 35 in good health and CMV-seropositive. The CDR3 runs from the conserved cysteine through the conserved F or W. D genes are given only for firm matches. Clone size appears in some rows only: once, few, many, or a class for an expanded clone.

cdr3_length	v_call	clone_size	j_call	d_call	cdr3_nt	cdr3_aa
13	TRBV30	-	TRBJ1-1	-	TGTGCCTGGAGTTGGAAGAGGAACACTGAAGCTTTCTTT	CAWSWKRNTEAFF
14	TRBV5-1	-	TRBJ2-7	-	TGCGCCAGCACCCCTCAGGGTAGTACCTACGAGCAGTACTTC	CASTPQGSTYEQYF
14	TRBV7-6	-	TRBJ2-1	-	TGTGCCAGCAGCTTAGGGGGATCCTACAATGAGCAGTTCTTC	CASSLGGSYNEQFF
15	TRBV6-1	-	TRBJ1-5	TRBD1	TGTGCCAGCAGTGGACAGGGGGTCGGTGAGCAGCCCCAGCATTTT	CASSGQGVGEQPQHF
17	TRBV13	-	TRBJ2-2	TRBD2	TGTGCCAGCAGACGAAGACCGGCGGGAGGGCCTATCGGGGAGCTGTTTTTT	CASRRRPAGGPIGELFF
15	TRBV4-1	-	TRBJ2-7	-	TGCGCCAGCAGCCAAGCTTCGGGGGTTGACTACGAGCAGTACTTC	CASSQASGVDYEQYF
18	TRBV5-1	-	TRBJ2-6	TRBD1	TGCGCCAGCAGCGACCCAGGGGGCGTCTTCTCTGGGGCCAACGTCCTGACTTTC	CASSDPGGVFSGANVLTF
16	TRBV4-2	few	TRBJ1-2	TRBD1	TGTGCCAGCAGCCCTTTACAGGGGCCACCCTCTTATGGCTACACCTTC	CASSPLQGPPSYGYTF
13	TRBV30	-	TRBJ1-4	-	TGTGCCTGGGCCCAGGGGCCGGATGAAAAACTGTTTTTT	CAWAQGPDEKLFF
16	TRBV15	-	TRBJ2-2	-	TGTGCCACCAGCAGAGAGTCCCCTCGTGGGGGCGGGGAGCTGTTTTTT	CATSRESPRGGGELFF
12	TRBV18	-	TRBJ1-1	-	TGTGCCAGCTCAGGTCCGGGGGCTGAAGCTTTCTTT	CASSGPGAEAFF
16	TRBV7-2	once	TRBJ2-1	-	TGTGCCAGCAGCCCAGGGGGGGGCCGGCTTAACAATGAGCAGTTCTTC	CASSPGGGRLNNEQFF
13	TRBV1	-	TRBJ1-1	-	TGCACCAGCCGCCGGGACATGAACACTGAAGCTTTCTTT	CTSRRDMNTEAFF
13	TRBV7-2	-	TRBJ2-7	-	TGTGCCAGCAGCTTCAGCTTCTCCTACGAGCAGTACTTC	CASSFSFSYEQYF
16	TRBV4-2	-	TRBJ2-1	TRBD2	TGTGCCAGCAGCCAAGATAGAGCGGGAACCTACAATGAGCAGTTCTTC	CASSQDRAGTYNEQFF
13	TRBV5-6	-	TRBJ1-2	-	TGTGCCAGCAGCCCCCAGGGTTTGAGCGGCTACACCTTC	CASSPQGLSGYTF
17	TRBV7-2	-	TRBJ2-7	-	TGTGCCAGCAGCTTCATGGCTCAGGGAAGAGGAAACGACGAGCAGTACTTC	CASSFMAQGRGNDEQYF
14	TRBV5-6	-	TRBJ2-1	-	TGTGCCAGCAGCTCCGTTTCCCGGGAGAATGAGCAGTTCTTC	CASSSVSRENEQFF
14	TRBV6-1	-	TRBJ1-2	TRBD1	TGTGCCAGCAGCAAGACAGGGGCTAACTATGGCTACACCTTC	CASSKTGANYGYTF
15	TRBV7-3	-	TRBJ2-1	TRBD2	TGTGCCAGCAGCTTCGTAGCGGGAGGGATGAATGAGCAGTTCTTC	CASSFVAGGMNEQFF
14	TRBV5-1	few	TRBJ1-5	TRBD1	TGCGCCAGCAGCCCGGGGACAGCTAAGCAGCCCCAGCATTTT	CASSPGTAKQPQHF
15	TRBV27	-	TRBJ2-7	-	TGTGCCAGCAGTTTATACGGGGCAACTAACTACGAGCAGTACTTC	CASSLYGATNYEQYF
16	TRBV7-2	-	TRBJ2-7	TRBD2	TGTGCCAGCAGCTATGGACTAGCGGAAAGCTCCTACGAGCAGTACTTC	CASSYGLAESSYEQYF
12	TRBV4-1	-	TRBJ2-1	-	TGCGCCAGCAGCGGGATAGCAAATGAGCAGTTCTTC	CASSGIANEQFF
14	TRBV27	-	TRBJ1-2	-	TGTGCCAGCAGTCGCACCAGGGGATGGGACGGCTACACCTTC	CASSRTRGWDGYTF
15	TRBV28	-	TRBJ2-2	-	TGTGCCAGCAGTCTGTCCAGGGGGAACACCGGGGAGCTGTTTTTT	CASSLSRGNTGELFF
14	TRBV9	-	TRBJ1-5	-	TGTGCCAGCAGCGTAGAGAGAGGCAATCAGCCCCAGCATTTT	CASSVERGNQPQHF
12	TRBV5-1	-	TRBJ2-3	-	TGCGCCAGCAGCTTGGCCCTGGGGACCCAGTATTTT	CASSLALGTQYF
17	TRBV6-4	-	TRBJ2-7	-	TGTGCCAGCAGTGGCATAGGGCCTGGGGGGGCGTGTAACGAGCAGTACTTC	CASSGIGPGGACNEQYF
13	TRBV7-8	many	TRBJ1-5	-	TGTGCCAGCAGCTTAGAGGAGGGCGCCCCCCAGCATTTT	CASSLEEGAPQHF
15	TRBV7-9	-	TRBJ2-2	-	TGTGCCAGCAGGGTCATGGGGCGTGGGACCGGGGAGCTGTTTTTT	CASRVMGRGTGELFF
13	TRBV6-1	-	TRBJ1-5	-	TGTGCCAGCAATCCAAATAGCAATCAGCCCCAGCATTTT	CASNPNSNQPQHF
15	TRBV27	-	TRBJ2-3	TRBD1	TGTGCCAGCAGGAGACAGGGGGCGACGACAGATACGCAGTATTTT	CASRRQGATTDTQYF
15	TRBV6-1	-	TRBJ2-3	TRBD1	TGTGCCAGCAGTACGGGACAGGGCTACACAGATACGCAGTATTTT	CASSTGQGYTDTQYF
15	TRBV29-1	-	TRBJ2-7	TRBD2	TGCAGCGCCGAGCTCGGGACTAGAAGCTCCTACGAGCAGTACTTC	CSAELGTRSSYEQYF
14	TRBV2	few	TRBJ2-7	-	TGTGCCAGCAGTGAAGGGTTCCCAGGGGACGAGCAGTACTTC	CASSEGFPGDEQYF
15	TRBV5-1	-	TRBJ1-2	-	TGCGCCAGCAGCCCGGAGGCAGGGGAATACTATGGCTACACCTTC	CASSPEAGEYYGYTF
15	TRBV5-1	-	TRBJ2-1	TRBD2	TGCGCCAGCAGCTTGCGTGGGACTAGCCTCGATGAGCAGTTCTTC	CASSLRGTSLDEQFF
14	TRBV2	-	TRBJ1-4	TRBD1	TGTGCCAGCAGTGAAGGCAGGGGGCTAGGCAAACTGTTTTTT	CASSEGRGLGKLFF
15	TRBV27	-	TRBJ2-7	-	TGTGCCAGAAACTGGGGGGGACAGGAGTCCTACGAGCAGTACTTC	CARNWGGQESYEQYF
14	TRBV7-6	-	TRBJ2-1	TRBD2	TGTGCCAGCAGACTAGCGGTTACCTACAATGAGCAGTTCTTC	CASRLAVTYNEQFF
15	TRBV7-2	-	TRBJ2-7	TRBD2	TGTGCCAGCAGCTTTGAAGCGGGAGGGGTCTACGAGCAGTACTTC	CASSFEAGGVYEQYF